This T cell receptor beta chain emerged from a study of Ad26.COV2.S vaccination and SARS-CoV-2 variants. About this clone: Its antigen is as yet unknown.

CDR1 is SGHTA and CDR2 is FQGNSA in the germline V gene. The CDR3 sequence is 14 residues long. V lost 5 bases and J 4 bases, leaving 14 bases between the germline ends. Generated by immunoSEQ multiplex PCR, the TCRdb table keeps only in-frame clones and is missing some. In the table there are hundreds of thousands of clones, around 87% of which are singletons. The study, taken as a whole, reports: Breadth of non-spike TCRs did not differ between vaccinees and placebo recipients. Vaccinees reportedly had broad spike-specific CD8+ and CD4+ T cell responses. There was a possibility that the TCR breadth and depth analyses underestimated total T cell responses.

Treatment in this sample: some 19 received Ad26.COV2.S at low or high dose, single or two shots; roughly five received placebo; per-sample allocation not given. The investigators took samples on day 63 after the first vaccine or placebo injection. An adult of 18-55 years in Boston served as donor. Sequenced here: peripheral blood, sampled in a trial of Ad26.COV2.S vaccine versus placebo. This receptor was identified in a person aged 18-65 years who received the Ad26.COV2.S COVID-19 vaccine or a placebo. The rearrangement links TRBV7-2 to TRBJ1-2; D gene uncertain. CDR3 amino acids: CASSPSRTGYGYTF. The CDR3, as DNA: TGTGCCAGCAGCCCCTCACGGACGGGCTATGGCTACACCTTC.